This TCR beta chain was recovered during a study of blood T cell repertoires in COVID-19 (dated by TCRdb to the early 2020s). The study in broad terms: Samples from collaborators originated in the United States, Italy and Spain and spanned both the acute and convalescent phases of COVID-19. The samples were drawn from the first 160 participants of the ongoing ImmuneRACE study and from over 950 subjects provided by 6 global collaborators. Subjects who had been exposed to COVID-19, were actively infected with it, or had recovered from it provided the deeply sampled blood TCRbeta repertoires that made up the dataset. Where available, HLA class I and class II types were obtained from metadata supplied by the sample provider rather than from assay-based typing. Sample metadata almost always included a de-identified subject ID, COVID-19 status, age in years and sex. The material from the prospective study consisted of cDNA or gDNA derived from T cells, B-cell-depleted T cells, or PBMCs. The repertoires were released in a freely available public database intended as a resource for research on the immune response to SARS-CoV-2. What the study reported, not specific to this receptor: Clinical and demographic metadata were provided uncurated, with the amount varying by source and participant.

The CDR3 starts with the cysteine, ends with the phenylalanine, and has 14 residues. Left in the record is the CDR3 DNA by itself, 42 bases read in frame from the first base. As encoded in the germline V gene (reference sequence), CDR1 is LNHDA while CDR2 is SQIVND. At the junction V is shortened by 5 bases and J by 7 bases, with 15 bases in between. Whole blood was collected in K2EDTA tubes by collaborating institutions according to the institutions' own protocols. For TCRbeta analysis, collaborators shipped samples as frozen whole blood, isolated PBMCs, or DNA extracted from either of those sample types. The immunoSEQ Assay, a bias-controlled multiplex PCR, was used to amplify TCRbeta CDR3 regions from genomic DNA. As for the authors' bioinformatics: Nucleated cell counts per sample were estimated from amplification of reference gene primers within the assay. To quantify the absolute abundance of each unique TCRbeta CDR3 rearrangement, sequence reads were collapsed and filtered. For each sample, productive Simpson clonality was calculated as the square root of Simpson's diversity index across productive rearrangements. The source is immuneACCESS, and TCRdb retained only in-frame sequences with V and J called. Part of the clones is not carried over; for the studies checked, unresolved V genes explain less than half of this, and the remainder is unexplained. V, J and clone size were drawn from that table, and D and trimming were deduced from the DNA. In all, the sample holds 200,000 to 250,000 clones, and approximately 84% of those were seen once. About 4% of the sample rests with the top ten.

With regard to this clone: The antigen it recognizes is unknown. The record has no base qualities; no much larger clone is one base away.

Specimen: peripheral blood. The sequence is built from TRBV19 and TRBJ1-5; the D gene cannot be resolved reliably. The clonotype was recovered from a man in his forties or fifties with acute or convalescent COVID-19. The DNA sequence follows: TGTGCCAGTAGTTCTCGACAATCTTCGCAGCCCCAGCATTTT. This gives the protein CASSSRQSSQPQHF.